This T cell receptor (beta chain) is from a study of beta chain features in type 1 diabetes. Findings and caveats of the study: All four CD4+ subsets from Type 1 diabetes patients carried moderately but significantly shorter TCRB CDR3s.

Purity exceeding 95% was reached by all sorted populations. This clone was seen a handful of times. As yet, its antigen is unknown. Germline V gene sequence: CDR1 SGHVS, CDR2 FQNEAQ. Trimming removed 4 bases from V and 4 bases from J, with 15 bases in between. The CDR3 has 15 amino acids. The study reverse transcribed the entire isolated RNA, so it sequenced expressed TCRB transcripts. Sequencing was performed with immunoSEQ multiplex PCR; in TCRdb, only in-frame clones are kept and a portion is missing. The sample holds under 350,000 clones, approximately 14% seen once. The rearrangement joins TRBV7-8 to TRBJ2-3, with D perhaps matching TRBD2 (6 bases). The sequenced sample consisted of naive CD4+ T cells from blood. This clonotype originated in a man aged 25-45 years with type 1 diabetes. This CDR3 reads CASSYAGPSADTQYF. CDR3 nucleotides: TGTGCCAGCAGCTACGCGGGACCTAGCGCAGATACGCAGTATTTT. The whole variable domain, remainder taken from reference TRBV7-8 and TRBJ2-3, is GAGVSQSPRYKVAKRGQDVALRCDPISGHVSLFWYQQALGQGPEFLTYFQNEAQLDKSGLPSDRFFAERPEGSVSTLKIQRTQQEDSAVYLCASSYAGPSADTQYFGPGTRLTVL.